This record concerns one T cell receptor beta chain sequence. The antigen is not known. The trim removed 0 bases at V and 7 bases at J, leaving 18 bases unmatched. From germline, CDR1 is LGHNA and CDR2 YNFKEQ. This CDR3 has 19 amino acids. TCR beta CDR3 regions were amplified from RNA. The study used the HTBI primer set for a first-round RT-PCR of the TCR CDR3. TCRdb independently ran MiXCR on the multiplex PCR reads; one entry per CDR3 protein. The sample has about 500,000 distinct CDR3 sequences; roughly a sixth are singletons. The data originate from a study of T cells in Graves' hyperthyroidism and ophthalmopathy. Notes on the study in general: Blood also held most thyroid clonotypes expanded beyond 0.001.

Subjects with ophthalmopathy showed a Clinical Activity Score no lower than 3, a NOSPECS grade no lower than 4, and a duration shorter than 3 months. Exclusion of patients followed from uncontrolled infection, other autoimmune disease, pregnancy or lactation. Fresh 10 ml peripheral blood yielded PBMCs. The sample taken for sequencing was blood. The clonotype originates from a woman between 18 and 29 years old with Graves' ophthalmopathy. The chain employs TRBV4-2 and TRBJ1-5; 7 nucleotides match TRBD1. The CDR3, as DNA: TGTGCCAGCAGCCAAGATCTTAGCAGGGGGTTCAATGTCGGGCAGCCCCAGCATTTT. Translation: CASSQDLSRGFNVGQPQHF.